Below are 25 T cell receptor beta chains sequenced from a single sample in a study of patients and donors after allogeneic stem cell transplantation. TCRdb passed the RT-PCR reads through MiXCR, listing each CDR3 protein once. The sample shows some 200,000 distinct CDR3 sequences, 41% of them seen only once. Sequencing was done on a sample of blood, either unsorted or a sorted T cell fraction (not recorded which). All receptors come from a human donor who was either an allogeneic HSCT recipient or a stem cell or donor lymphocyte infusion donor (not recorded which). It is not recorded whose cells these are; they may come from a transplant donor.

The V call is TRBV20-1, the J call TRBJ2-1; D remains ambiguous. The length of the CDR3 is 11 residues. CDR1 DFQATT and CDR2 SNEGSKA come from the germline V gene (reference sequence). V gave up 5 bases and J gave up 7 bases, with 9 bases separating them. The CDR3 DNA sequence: TGCAGTGCTGTCCATGGGAATGAGCAGTTCTTC. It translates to CSAVHGNEQFF.

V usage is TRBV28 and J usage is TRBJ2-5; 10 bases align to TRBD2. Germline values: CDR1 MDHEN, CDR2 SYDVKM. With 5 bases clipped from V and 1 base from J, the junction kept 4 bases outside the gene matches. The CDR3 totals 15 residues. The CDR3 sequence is CASSLTSGAQETQYF. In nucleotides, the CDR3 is TGTGCCAGCAGTCTAACTAGCGGGGCCCAAGAGACCCAGTACTTC.

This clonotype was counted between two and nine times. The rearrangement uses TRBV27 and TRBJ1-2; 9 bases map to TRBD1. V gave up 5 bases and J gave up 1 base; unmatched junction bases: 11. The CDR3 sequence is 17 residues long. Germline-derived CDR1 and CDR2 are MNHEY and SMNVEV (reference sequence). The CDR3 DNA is TGTGCCAGCAGTCCTACCCCCGGGACAGGGTATAACTATGGCTACACCTTC. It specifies CASSPTPGTGYNYGYTF.

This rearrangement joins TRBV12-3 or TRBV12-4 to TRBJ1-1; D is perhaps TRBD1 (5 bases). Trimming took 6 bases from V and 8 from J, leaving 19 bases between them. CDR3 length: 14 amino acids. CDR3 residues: CASRRAPDSVEAFF. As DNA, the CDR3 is TGTGCCAGCAGGCGGGCCCCCGACAGTGTAGAAGCTTTCTTT.

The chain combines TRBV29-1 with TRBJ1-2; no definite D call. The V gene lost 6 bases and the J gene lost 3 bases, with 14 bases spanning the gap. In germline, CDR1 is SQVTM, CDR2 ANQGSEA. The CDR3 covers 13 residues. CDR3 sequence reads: CSVGLSGDYGYTF. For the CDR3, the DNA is TGCAGCGTGGGTCTATCGGGCGACTATGGCTACACCTTC.

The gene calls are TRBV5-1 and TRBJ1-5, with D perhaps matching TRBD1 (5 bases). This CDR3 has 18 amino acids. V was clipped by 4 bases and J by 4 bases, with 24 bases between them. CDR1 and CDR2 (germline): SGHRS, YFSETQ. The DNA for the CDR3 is TGCGCCAGCAGCCCCGGGACTATACGACAGCGAAGAAATCAGCCCCAGCATTTT. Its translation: CASSPGTIRQRRNQPQHF.

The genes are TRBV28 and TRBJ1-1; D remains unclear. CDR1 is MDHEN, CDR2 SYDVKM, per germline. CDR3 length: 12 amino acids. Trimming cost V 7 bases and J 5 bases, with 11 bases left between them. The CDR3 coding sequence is TGTGCCAGCACTCTTCGGAGTACTGAAGCTTTCTTT. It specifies CASTLRSTEAFF.

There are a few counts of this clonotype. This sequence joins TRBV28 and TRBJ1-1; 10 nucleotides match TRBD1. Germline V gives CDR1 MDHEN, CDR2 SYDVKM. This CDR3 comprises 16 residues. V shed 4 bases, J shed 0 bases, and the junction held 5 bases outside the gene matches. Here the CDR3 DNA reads TGTGCCAGCAGTTGGGACAGGGGAGGGATGAACACTGAAGCTTTCTTT. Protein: CASSWDRGGMNTEAFF. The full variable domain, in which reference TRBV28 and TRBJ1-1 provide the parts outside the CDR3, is DVKVTQSSRYLVKRTGEKVFLECVQDMDHENMFWYRQDPGLGLRLIYFSYDVKMKEKGDIPEGYSVSREKKERFSLILESASTNQTSMYLCASSWDRGGMNTEAFFGQGTRLTVV.

DNA of the CDR3: TGTGCCAGCAGCTTATGGACAGCAGCTAACTATGGCTACACCTTC. Amino acids: CASSLWTAANYGYTF. The rearrangement joins TRBV7-9 to TRBJ1-2, with D maybe TRBD1 (6 bases). The V and J ends lost 2 bases and 0 bases respectively, with 10 bases between them. The CDR3 loop spans 15 amino acids. Germline CDR1 is SEHNR and CDR2 is FQNEAQ (reference sequence).

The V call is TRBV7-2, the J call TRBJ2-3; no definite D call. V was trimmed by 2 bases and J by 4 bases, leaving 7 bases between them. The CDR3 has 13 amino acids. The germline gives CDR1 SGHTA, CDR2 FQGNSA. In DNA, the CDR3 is TGTGCCAGCAGCTTATTTCATCCAGATACGCAGTATTTT. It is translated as CASSLFHPDTQYF.

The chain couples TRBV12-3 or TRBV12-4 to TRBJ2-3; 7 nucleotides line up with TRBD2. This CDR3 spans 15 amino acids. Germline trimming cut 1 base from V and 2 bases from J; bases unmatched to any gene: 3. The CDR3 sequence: CASSLGSGDTDTQYF. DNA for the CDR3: TGTGCCAGCAGTTTAGGCAGCGGGGACACAGATACGCAGTATTTT.

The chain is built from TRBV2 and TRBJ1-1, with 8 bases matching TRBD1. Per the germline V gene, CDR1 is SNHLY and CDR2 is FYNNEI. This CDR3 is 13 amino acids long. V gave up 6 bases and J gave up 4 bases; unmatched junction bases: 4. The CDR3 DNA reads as TGTGCCAGCAGAGCGACAGGGGTCACTGAAGCTTTCTTT. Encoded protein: CASRATGVTEAFF. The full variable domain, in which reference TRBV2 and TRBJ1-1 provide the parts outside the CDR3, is EPEVTQTPSHQVTQMGQEVILRCVPISNHLYFYWYRQILGQKVEFLVSFYNNEISEKSEIFDDQFSVERPDGSNFTLKIRSTKLEDSAMYFCASRATGVTEAFFGQGTRLTVV.

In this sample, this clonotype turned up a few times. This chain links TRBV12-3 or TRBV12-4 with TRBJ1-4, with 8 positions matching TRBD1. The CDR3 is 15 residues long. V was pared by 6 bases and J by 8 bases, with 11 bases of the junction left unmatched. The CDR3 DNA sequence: TGTGCCAGCAGGCCAGGGGGCGCCTTGAGGGAAAAACTGTTTTTT. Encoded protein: CASRPGGALREKLFF.

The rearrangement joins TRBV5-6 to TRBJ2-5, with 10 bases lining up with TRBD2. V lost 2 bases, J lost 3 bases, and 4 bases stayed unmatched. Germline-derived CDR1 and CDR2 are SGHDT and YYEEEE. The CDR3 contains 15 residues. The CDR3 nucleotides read TGTGCCAGCAGCTTCACAGGACTAGCGGAAGAGACCCAGTACTTC. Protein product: CASSFTGLAEETQYF.

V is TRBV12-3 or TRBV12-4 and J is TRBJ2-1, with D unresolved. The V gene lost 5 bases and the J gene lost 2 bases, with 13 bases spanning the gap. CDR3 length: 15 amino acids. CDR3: CASSPADKTYNEQFF. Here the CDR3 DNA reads TGTGCCAGCAGTCCGGCCGACAAAACCTACAATGAGCAGTTCTTC.

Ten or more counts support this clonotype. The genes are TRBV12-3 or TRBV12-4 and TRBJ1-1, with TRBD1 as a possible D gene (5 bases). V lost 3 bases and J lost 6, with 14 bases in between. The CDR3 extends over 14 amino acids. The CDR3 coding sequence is TGTGCCAGCAGTTTGGCGCAGGGCAGGGCTGAAGCTTTCTTT. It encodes CASSLAQGRAEAFF.

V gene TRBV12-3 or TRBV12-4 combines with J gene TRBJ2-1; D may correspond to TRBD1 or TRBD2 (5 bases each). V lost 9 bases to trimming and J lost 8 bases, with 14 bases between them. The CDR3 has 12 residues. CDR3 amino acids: CASSPGTDEQFF. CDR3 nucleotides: TGTGCCAGTAGCCCTGGGACCGATGAGCAGTTCTTC.

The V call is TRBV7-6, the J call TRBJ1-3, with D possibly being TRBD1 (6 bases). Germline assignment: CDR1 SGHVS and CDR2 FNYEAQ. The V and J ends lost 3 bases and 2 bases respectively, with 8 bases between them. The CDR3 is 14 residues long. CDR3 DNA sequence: TGTGCCAGCAGCTTTACAGGGCCTGGAAACACCATATATTTT. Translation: CASSFTGPGNTIYF.

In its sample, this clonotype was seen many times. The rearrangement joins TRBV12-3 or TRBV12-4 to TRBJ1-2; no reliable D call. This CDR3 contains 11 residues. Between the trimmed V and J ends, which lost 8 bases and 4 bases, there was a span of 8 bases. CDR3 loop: CASSGFYGYTF. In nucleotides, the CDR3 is TGTGCCAGCTCAGGCTTCTATGGCTACACCTTC.

This CDR3 is CATRQDPYTEAFF. The DNA of the CDR3 is TGTGCCACCAGACAGGACCCGTACACTGAAGCTTTCTTT. The V call is TRBV24-1, the J call TRBJ1-1, with D perhaps TRBD1 (5 bases). Trimming took off 7 bases at V and 3 bases at J, with 11 bases between the two ends. Looked up from germline, CDR1 is KGHDR and CDR2 is SFDVKD. This CDR3 spans 13 amino acids.

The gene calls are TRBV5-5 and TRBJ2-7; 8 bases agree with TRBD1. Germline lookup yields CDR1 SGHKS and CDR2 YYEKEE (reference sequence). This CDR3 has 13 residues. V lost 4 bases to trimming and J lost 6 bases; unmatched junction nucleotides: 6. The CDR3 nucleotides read TGTGCCAGCAGCCTAGGGACAGGATCCGAGCAGTACTTC. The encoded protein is CASSLGTGSEQYF. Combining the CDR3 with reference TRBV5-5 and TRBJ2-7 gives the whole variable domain DAGVTQSPTHLIKTRGQQVTLRCSPISGHKSVSWYQQVLGQGPQFIFQYYEKEERGRGNFPDRFSARQFPNYSSELNVNALLLGDSALYLCASSLGTGSEQYFGPGTRLTVT.

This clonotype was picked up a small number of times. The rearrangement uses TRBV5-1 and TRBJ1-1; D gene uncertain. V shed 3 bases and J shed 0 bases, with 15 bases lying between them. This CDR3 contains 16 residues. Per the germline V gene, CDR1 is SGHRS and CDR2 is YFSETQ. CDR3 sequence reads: CASSYPRGDMNTEAFF. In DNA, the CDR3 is TGCGCCAGCAGCTACCCCCGGGGAGATATGAACACTGAAGCTTTCTTT.

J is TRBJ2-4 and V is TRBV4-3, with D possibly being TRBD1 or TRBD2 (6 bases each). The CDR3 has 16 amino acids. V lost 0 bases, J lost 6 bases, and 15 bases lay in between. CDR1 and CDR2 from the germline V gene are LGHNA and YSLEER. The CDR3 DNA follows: TGCGCCAGCAGCCAAGACCCGGGGGCGCTTGGAAACATTCAGTACTTC. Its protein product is CASSQDPGALGNIQYF.

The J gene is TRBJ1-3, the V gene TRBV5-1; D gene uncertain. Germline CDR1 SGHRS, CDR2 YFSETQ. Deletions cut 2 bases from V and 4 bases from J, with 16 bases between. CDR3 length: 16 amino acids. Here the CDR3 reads CASSFTPEPGGNTIYF. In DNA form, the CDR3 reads TGCGCCAGCAGCTTCACACCGGAGCCGGGAGGAAACACCATATATTTT.

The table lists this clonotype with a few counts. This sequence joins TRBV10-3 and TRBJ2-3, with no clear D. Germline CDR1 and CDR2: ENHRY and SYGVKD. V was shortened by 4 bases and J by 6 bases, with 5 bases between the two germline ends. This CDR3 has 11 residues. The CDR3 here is CAISGTDTQYF. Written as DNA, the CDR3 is TGTGCCATCAGTGGAACGGATACGCAGTATTTT.